This T cell receptor beta chain was captured in a study of shared clonotypes between healthy human individuals. General study points: For naive CD4 cells, approximately 5% of clonotypes were shared across a few donors.

CDR3 length: 14 amino acids. The germline V gene has CDR1 MGHRA and CDR2 YSYEKL. The ends lost 3 bases at V and 8 bases at J; junction bases unmatched: 7. CD45RO-negative, CCR7-selected cells formed the naive CD8 fraction, which excluded terminally differentiated effector memory CD45RA+ cells. Concerning this clone: As yet, its antigen is unknown.

TCRdb's copy holds only in-frame clones and misses some; the assay was immunoSEQ multiplex PCR. In the table there are millions of clones, just under 95% of which are singletons. The chain employs TRBV4-1 and TRBJ2-1, with 7 positions matching TRBD2. The origin of this receptor is a man aged 18 to 30 in good health. The sequencing sample was made of naive CD8+ T cells sorted from blood. The DNA of the CDR3 is TGCGCCAGCAGCCAGGCCACTAGCGTTGATGAGCAGTTCTTC. This codes for CASSQATSVDEQFF.